This is a list of T cell receptor beta chains from one sample in a study of T cell responses to AZD1222 COVID-19 vaccine. Generated by immunoSEQ multiplex PCR, the TCRdb table keeps only in-frame clones and is missing some. The data contain about 170,000 clones, roughly 92% of them singletons. The sequenced sample was peripheral blood, obtained on day 0 of AZD1222 vaccination. Receptors originate from an adult in good health. Both conserved end residues are part of each CDR3. Each record gives: CDR3 length, V gene, D gene, CDR3 protein. D genes are given only for firm matches.

>17|TRBV2|TRBD1
CASRAGTGSSGANVLTF
>16|TRBV28|NA
CASSSPVPARFSEAFF
>15|TRBV10-3|NA
CAISESISGNTEAFF
>14|TRBV6-5|NA
CASNSGGLGTEAFF
>13|TRBV6-5|NA
CASSIRGEQPQHF
>17|TRBV6-1|NA
CASSEWAREGIYEGYTF
>15|TRBV6-5|NA
CASSANPGTARTQYF
>12|TRBV6-6|NA
CASSSMNTEAFF
>14|TRBV5-1|NA
CASSPQKEGETQYF
>13|TRBV3-1/TRBV3-2|NA
CASSQEGEPRRFF
>13|TRBV3-1/TRBV3-2|NA
CASSQLANTEAFF
>15|TRBV14|TRBD1
CASSQGAGGTGELFF
>14|TRBV3-1/TRBV3-2|NA
CASSQGLATDTQYF
>17|TRBV15|NA
CATSRAWDGPFVHTQYF
>15|TRBV27|NA
CASSLGWNSGNTIYF
>14|TRBV2|TRBD1
CASSEETGAVGYTF
>15|TRBV27|NA
CASSLGLAENNEQFF
>16|TRBV4-1|NA
CASSQDLGWGNQPQHF
>15|TRBV19|NA
CASTSLQGVSTEAFF
>16|TRBV14|NA
CASSQRFVSSGNTIYF
>12|TRBV5-1|NA
CASSLVLNEQFF
>13|TRBV5-4|NA
CASSSDSTYEQYF
>13|TRBV12-3/TRBV12-4|NA
CASSLGRRETQYF
>13|TRBV29-1|NA
CSVEGQGNTEAFF
>15|TRBV4-2|NA
CASSQEGRLAVEQYF
>16|TRBV5-1|TRBD2
CASSGELAGGFYEQYF
>15|TRBV28|TRBD1
CASSQTGTVNSPLHF
>10|TRBV30|NA
CAVGGLGYTF
>17|TRBV5-4|TRBD2
CASSPRTRPKESGELFF
>15|TRBV5-6|NA
CASHNWGGLGNEQFF
>14|TRBV27|NA
CASSSNLIVYGYTF
>14|TRBV18|NA
CASSPPGRVIEAFF
>16|TRBV3-1/TRBV3-2|NA
CASSQAIDPSGNTIYF
>11|TRBV19|NA
CASSSINEQFF
>11|TRBV12-3/TRBV12-4|NA
CASSFTDEQYF
>16|TRBV6-5|TRBD2
CASSSGTSGRGSEQFF
>12|TRBV7-9|NA
CASSPRGDTQYF
>20|TRBV4-2|TRBD1
CASSQGWGDGTGGNTGELFF
>13|TRBV19|NA
CASSNDGHTEAFF
>13|TRBV11-3|NA
CASSLGGDTEAFF
>13|TRBV12-3/TRBV12-4|NA
CASSFSGEGTQYF
>14|TRBV7-9|TRBD1
CASSLQGAAHEQYF
>12|TRBV5-4|NA
CASSPEQAGYTF
>15|TRBV5-1|TRBD1
CASSSRTGIAGTIYF
>17|TRBV7-6|TRBD2
CASSLRSSGSGYNEQFF
>15|TRBV11-2|NA
CASSLDRGRHQPQHF
>13|TRBV7-8|TRBD1
CASARGGNQPQHF
>16|TRBV3-1/TRBV3-2|TRBD2
CASSQEFAGGWETQYF
>16|TRBV2|NA
CASSEGGVGYNYGYTF
>18|TRBV5-1|NA
CASSLGGTSQGGNQPQHF
>16|TRBV7-2|NA
CASSLFKGLNTGELFF
>18|TRBV5-1|TRBD1
CASSITGQGISGANVLTF
>16|TRBV6-6|NA
CASSRARQTMNTEAFF